This TCR beta chain was identified during a study of response to subunit inactivated influenza vaccine. On this clonotype: As yet, its antigen is unknown.

General observations from the study: Seasonal influenza vaccination, on each occasion, was suggested by the authors to recruit few new T cells.

TCRdb itself ran the RT-PCR reads through MiXCR, one entry per CDR3 protein. Counted here are a few hundred thousand distinct CDR3 sequences, about 14% occurring once; the ten biggest clones make up over 8.5%. The specimen comprised PBMCs from blood, sampled 11 to 12 days after vaccination. The sequence came from a man aged 50-60 years who received an inactivated influenza vaccine.

The CDR3 loop reads CASSLDIYEQYF. CDR3 in DNA: TGCGCCAGCAGCTTGGACATCTACGAGCAGTACTTC. The chain links TRBV5-1 to TRBJ2-7; D remains ambiguous. This CDR3 contains 12 residues. The germline gives CDR1 SGHRS, CDR2 YFSETQ. V shed 0 bases and J shed 3 bases, with 4 bases lying between them.